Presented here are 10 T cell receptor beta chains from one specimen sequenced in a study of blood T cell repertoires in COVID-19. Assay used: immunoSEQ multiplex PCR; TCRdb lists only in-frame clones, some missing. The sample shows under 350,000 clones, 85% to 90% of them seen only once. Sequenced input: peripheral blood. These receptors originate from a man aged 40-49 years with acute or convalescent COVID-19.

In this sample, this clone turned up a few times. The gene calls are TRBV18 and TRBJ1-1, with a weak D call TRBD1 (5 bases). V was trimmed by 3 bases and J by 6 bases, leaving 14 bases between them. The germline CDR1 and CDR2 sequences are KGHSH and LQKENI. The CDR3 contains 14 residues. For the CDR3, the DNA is TGTGCCAGCTCACCCCCGGGGCGGGGGGCTGAAGCTTTCTTT. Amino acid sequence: CASSPPGRGAEAFF.

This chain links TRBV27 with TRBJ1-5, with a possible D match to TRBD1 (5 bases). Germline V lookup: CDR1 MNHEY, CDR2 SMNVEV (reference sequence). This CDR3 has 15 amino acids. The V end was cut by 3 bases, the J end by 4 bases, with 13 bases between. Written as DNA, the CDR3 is TGTGCCAGCAGTTTTGGGCAGGGTGGGAATCAGCCCCAGCATTTT. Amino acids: CASSFGQGGNQPQHF.

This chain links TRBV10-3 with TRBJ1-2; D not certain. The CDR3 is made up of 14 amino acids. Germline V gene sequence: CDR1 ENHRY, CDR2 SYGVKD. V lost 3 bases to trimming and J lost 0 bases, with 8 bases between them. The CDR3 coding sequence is TGTGCCATCAGTGACAGACTTACTAACTATGGCTACACCTTC. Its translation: CAISDRLTNYGYTF.

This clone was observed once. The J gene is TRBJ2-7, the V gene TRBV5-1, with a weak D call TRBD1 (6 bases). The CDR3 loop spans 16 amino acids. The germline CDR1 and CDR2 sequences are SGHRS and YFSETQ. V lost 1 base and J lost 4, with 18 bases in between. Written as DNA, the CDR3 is TGCGCCAGCAGCTTGACCAACATGGGGGCGATGTACGAGCAGTACTTC. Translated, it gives CASSLTNMGAMYEQYF. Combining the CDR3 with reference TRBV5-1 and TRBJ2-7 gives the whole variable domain KAGVTQTPRYLIKTRGQQVTLSCSPISGHRSVSWYQQTPGQGLQFLFEYFSETQRNKGNFPGRFSGRQFSNSRSEMNVSTLELGDSALYLCASSLTNMGAMYEQYFGPGTRLTVT.

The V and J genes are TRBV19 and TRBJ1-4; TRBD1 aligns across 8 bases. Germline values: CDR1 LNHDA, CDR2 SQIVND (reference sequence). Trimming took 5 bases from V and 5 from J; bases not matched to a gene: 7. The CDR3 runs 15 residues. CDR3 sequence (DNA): TGTGCCAGTAGTCGTCCGGGACAGGTGAATGAAAAACTGTTTTTT. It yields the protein CASSRPGQVNEKLFF.

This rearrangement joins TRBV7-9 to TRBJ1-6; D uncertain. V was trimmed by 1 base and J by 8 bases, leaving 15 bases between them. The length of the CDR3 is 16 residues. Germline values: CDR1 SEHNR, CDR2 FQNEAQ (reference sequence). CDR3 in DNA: TGTGCCAGCAGCTTAGAATCCCCAAATCGGGATTCACCCCTCCACTTT. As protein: CASSLESPNRDSPLHF.

CDR3 region: CASSFQTGGNYGYTF. The CDR3 coding sequence is TGTGCCAGCAGCTTCCAGACAGGGGGGAACTATGGCTACACCTTC. This chain links TRBV9 with TRBJ1-2, with 9 bases aligning to TRBD1. The CDR3 runs to 15 residues. Germline CDR1 and CDR2: SGDLS and YYNGEE. Trimming cost V 4 bases and J 2 bases; bases outside gene matches: 6.

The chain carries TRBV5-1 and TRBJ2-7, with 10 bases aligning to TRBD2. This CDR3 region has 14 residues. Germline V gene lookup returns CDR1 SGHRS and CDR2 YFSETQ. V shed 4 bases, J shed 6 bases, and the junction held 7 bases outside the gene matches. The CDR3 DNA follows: TGCGCCAGCAGCCTAACTAGCGGGGAGGGCGAGCAGTACTTC. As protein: CASSLTSGEGEQYF.

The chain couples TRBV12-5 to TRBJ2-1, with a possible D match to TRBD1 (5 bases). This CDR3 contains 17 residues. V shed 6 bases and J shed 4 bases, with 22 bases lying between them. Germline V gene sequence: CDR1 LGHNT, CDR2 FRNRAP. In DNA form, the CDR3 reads TGTGCTAGTGGACTTGCGGTAGGGGATGGGGCATACAATGAGCAGTTCTTC. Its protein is CASGLAVGDGAYNEQFF.

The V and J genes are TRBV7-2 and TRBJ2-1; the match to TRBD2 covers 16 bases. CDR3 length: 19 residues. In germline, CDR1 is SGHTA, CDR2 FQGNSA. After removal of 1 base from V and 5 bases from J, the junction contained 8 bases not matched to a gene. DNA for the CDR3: TGTGCCAGCAGCTTAGTGGGGACTAGCGGGGGGGCACCCAACAATGAGCAGTTCTTC. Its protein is CASSLVGTSGGAPNNEQFF.